This T cell receptor beta chain was identified in a study of regulatory T cells in long-lasting Graves disease (dated by TCRdb to about 2021). For context, the study as a whole: Antithyroid drugs had been taken for less than 3 months by newly diagnosed Graves' disease patients. The study took place in China and was registered as a clinical trial. This study used TCR sequencing and RNA sequencing of peripheral blood to compare persistent Graves' disease patients against newly diagnosed Graves' disease patients. A total of around 35 samples underwent TCR sequencing, from around 13 patients with persistent Graves' disease and around 20 patients with newly diagnosed Graves' disease. The paper's findings and limits, for the study overall: Preferential use of TRBV28, TRBJ1-2 and TRBJ2-5 was observed in persistent disease, whereas TRBV20-1 and TRBJ2-1 were favored in newly diagnosed disease. As a limitation, the authors acknowledged that the small sample size may reduce accuracy. Sequencing and analysis were restricted to the TCR beta chain. Compared with newly diagnosed patients, persistent Graves' disease patients had lower TCR Shannon entropy and fewer highly expanded clones, which suggests clonal expansion. A larger number of public clonotypes was shared among persistent patients (2,741) than among newly diagnosed patients (about 990). The study examined only peripheral blood because the primary lesion, thyroid tissue, could not be accessed.

The sample's time point label, decoded: newly diagnosed GD, antithyroid drugs for less than 3 months. For both TCR sequencing and RNA sequencing, RNA was extracted from PBMCs in TRIzol. The diagnosis of Graves' disease was made according to American Thyroid Association guidelines. Recruitment of patients was carried out at an endocrinology department in Xi'an, China. From each patient, 7.5 to 9.5 milliliters of peripheral blood was collected into an EDTA anticoagulant tube. PBMCs were isolated by Ficoll Paque Plus density gradient separation without further T cell sorting. An Agilent 2100 Bioanalyzer and agarose gel were used to check RNA quality, while a NanoDrop 2000 measured RNA concentration. Note on this clonotype: This receptor's antigen is unknown. The sample holds no much larger clone one base away, and base qualities are not on file.

From the cysteine through the phenylalanine, the CDR3 covers 14 amino acids. The retained sequence is limited to the CDR3, 42 bases, with the frame set at the first base. Cut back by 7 bases and 4 bases, the V and J ends lie 16 bases apart. Library preparation employed multiplex PCR. Data came from an Illumina HiSeq 4000. To build TCR beta libraries, CDR3 regions were amplified by Arm-PCR using iRepertoire HTBI primers. Before sequencing, the PCR products went through gel purification. Processing in the source paper ran as follows. A total of 62 TRBV and 14 TRBJ segments were identified across samples and were used for gene usage analysis of CDR3 amino acid clonotypes. Filtered high-quality paired reads were merged into contigs using COPE and FqMerger. BLAST was used to align contigs to IMGT TRBV, TRBD and TRBJ reference genes, with CDR3 defined following IMGT. Highly expanded clones were defined as clonotypes with a frequency above 0.1%. Repertoire diversity was measured by Shannon entropy, and V-J evenness by the Gini coefficient. A clonotype was considered public if more than one individual shared it. TCRdb handled the public reads itself, with Q25 trimming in fastp and clone calling in MiXCR, and kept productive beta chains. A single entry per CDR3 protein holds the most common genes and DNA from its merged rows. The V and J calls reflect TCRdb's pipeline rather than the authors' work. Recorded for this sample are roughly 530,000 distinct CDR3 sequences; 15% to 20% of them occurred a single time. The top ten constitute approximately 25% of the sample.

This same sample was also part of a study on T cells in Graves' hyperthyroidism and ophthalmopathy. The second paper states: A patient counted as having stable Graves' hyperthyroidism if no progression to ophthalmopathy occurred over 18 months of follow-up. Hyperthyroidism patients were newly diagnosed, had a disease duration of under 2 months, and were aged 18 to 65 years. The study excluded patients with uncontrolled infections, other autoimmune diseases, pregnancy or lactation. Clinical symptoms, serum thyroxine and TRAb, thyroid ultrasound, and orbital computed tomography formed the basis for the diagnoses. The first round of RT-PCR for the TCR CDR3 was performed with the HTBI primer set and the Qiagen OneStep RT-PCR kit. Most expanded thyroid clonotypes (frequency above 0.001) were also detected in blood, suggesting blood repertoires may reflect thyroid immune responses. A model built on a 13 V-J signature distinguished ophthalmopathy from stable hyperthyroidism, reaching about 88% sensitivity and around 81% specificity in cross-validation and 80%/75% in testing. In validation, the model predicted progression to ophthalmopathy with 55% to 71% sensitivity and 72% to 85% specificity, a median of approximately 6.7 months before onset. TCR V-J signatures able to tell the groups apart were searched for in a discovery cohort of some 100 patients, of whom 40 to 45 had Graves' ophthalmopathy and about 55 had stable Graves' hyperthyroidism. Whether ophthalmopathy could be predicted prospectively was tested in an independent validation cohort made up of roughly 20 hyperthyroidism patients plus 17 patients who later progressed to ophthalmopathy. The roughly 91 discovery patients were randomly divided into training and test sets at a 7:3 ratio. In roughly six Graves' hyperthyroidism patients, the study also compared T-cell repertoires from thyroid tissue with T-cell repertoires from blood. After blood sampling, hyperthyroidism patients were treated with methimazole at a starting dose of 30 mg daily, and ophthalmopathy patients were treated with high-dose intravenous methylprednisolone. Libraries were constructed in a second round of multiplex PCR, after which size selection and purification were carried out. Libraries were sequenced paired-end with 100 bp reads on an Illumina HiSeq2000. SOAPnuke was used to process the raw data, throwing out any read that contained adapters or uncalled bases, had a mean Phred below 15, or lacked an exact constant-primer or identifier match. High-quality paired reads were merged with COPE v1.2.5, and unique nucleotide sequences were defined as clonotypes. MiTCR v1.1 was used to align clonotypes to the IMGT TRBV, TRBD and TRBJ reference segments. Only V-J combinations with frequency above 0.0001, covering 99.2% of repertoires, were analysed. A TCS score was defined as the ratio of F50 (clonal expansion) to E x V (chaos), with BLOSUM62-based TCRdist applied between CDR3 peptides within each V-J. Welch's t-statistics and random forest reduced 450 to 600 V-J features to some 14, which were used in a naive Bayes classifier (R e1071). No statistical method was used to fix the sample size in advance, and group allocation was not hidden from the investigators. The paper reports TCR Vbeta CDR3 sequencing of 140 or so peripheral blood samples: fewer than 50 ophthalmopathy, fewer than 80 hyperthyroidism and around 17 progressor patients.

The receptor was isolated from a middle-aged woman with Graves disease. Donor details come from another sample of the same person, matched by shared clones. The sequencing used peripheral blood mononuclear cells (PBMCs), collected at new diagnosis, from a patient treated with antithyroid drugs. The chain is assembled from TRBV12-3 or TRBV12-4 and TRBJ1-1; a tentative D call is TRBD1 (6 bases match). The CDR3 amino acid sequence is: CASKDQGGLTEAFF. The sequenced DNA is TGTGCCAGCAAAGACCAAGGGGGGCTCACTGAAGCTTTCTTT.